Listed below are T cell receptor beta chains from one sample, sequenced in a study of blood T cell repertoires in COVID-19. Generated by immunoSEQ multiplex PCR, the TCRdb table keeps only in-frame clones and is missing some. The repertoire holds 90,000 to 100,000 clones, with roughly 89% as singletons. The sequencing input was peripheral blood. These receptors all stem from a human donor in a cohort sampled during active COVID-19. Both conserved end residues are part of each CDR3. The order of the fields is J gene, V gene, D gene, CDR3 protein. D genes are given only for firm matches.

J: TRBJ2-7; V: TRBV12-2; D: .; CDR3: CASRLTGQGFHEQYF
J: TRBJ1-2; V: TRBV5-6; D: TRBD1; CDR3: CASILQGEDYGYTF
J: TRBJ2-7; V: TRBV6-2/TRBV6-3; D: TRBD1; CDR3: CASSYPTGYPTYEQYF
J: TRBJ1-1; V: TRBV6-5; D: .; CDR3: CASSYSRIMNTEAFF
J: TRBJ1-2; V: TRBV23-1; D: .; CDR3: CASSQSSGTGWEHFIFHYGYTF
J: TRBJ2-7; V: TRBV6-5; D: TRBD1; CDR3: CASSYGQGYYEQYF
J: TRBJ1-5; V: TRBV7-2; D: .; CDR3: CASSRGQRLEPQHF
J: TRBJ1-1; V: TRBV9; D: TRBD1; CDR3: CASSPPGTVNTEAFF
J: TRBJ1-5; V: TRBV4-1; D: .; CDR3: CASSQGRGTYSNQPQHF
J: TRBJ2-2; V: TRBV10-3; D: TRBD2; CDR3: CAISDTSGGRTGELFF
J: TRBJ1-6; V: TRBV9; D: .; CDR3: CASSPHLGDSPLHF
J: TRBJ2-3; V: TRBV5-4; D: .; CDR3: CASSGREESDTQYF
J: TRBJ1-2; V: TRBV6-2/TRBV6-3; D: TRBD1; CDR3: CASSRYRGGNYGYTF
J: TRBJ1-1; V: TRBV18; D: .; CDR3: CASSPARENTEAFF
J: TRBJ1-2; V: TRBV28; D: .; CDR3: CASYEEGPNYGYTF
J: TRBJ2-7; V: TRBV18; D: TRBD2; CDR3: CASSTGTSYEQYF
J: TRBJ1-5; V: TRBV7-6; D: .; CDR3: CASSLEQGYGQPQHF
J: TRBJ1-1; V: TRBV7-9; D: .; CDR3: CASSLESRGIAFF
J: TRBJ2-3; V: TRBV19; D: TRBD1; CDR3: CASSRQGIGDTQYF
J: TRBJ1-1; V: TRBV19; D: .; CDR3: CASSWQGSTEAFF
J: TRBJ1-2; V: TRBV3-1/TRBV3-2; D: .; CDR3: CASSPRGVPYGYTF
J: TRBJ2-6; V: TRBV6-1; D: TRBD1; CDR3: CASSETPGQGFGANVLTF
J: TRBJ2-5; V: TRBV5-1; D: .; CDR3: CASSLTGRGEETQYF
J: TRBJ1-2; V: TRBV19; D: TRBD1; CDR3: CASIPLDREDGYTF
J: TRBJ2-4; V: TRBV27; D: .; CDR3: CASGVTAKNIQYF
J: TRBJ2-1; V: TRBV9; D: TRBD2; CDR3: CASSVVPSGRHHNEQFF
J: TRBJ2-7; V: TRBV6-6; D: TRBD1; CDR3: CASTGDSYEQYF
J: TRBJ2-1; V: TRBV27; D: TRBD2; CDR3: CASSLSFSGGVYNEQFF
J: TRBJ2-2; V: TRBV7-3; D: TRBD2; CDR3: CASSPGTSGSLNTGELFF
J: TRBJ2-1; V: TRBV4-3; D: TRBD1; CDR3: CASSQDQNRGNEQFF
J: TRBJ2-5; V: TRBV19; D: .; CDR3: CASSNGPGETQYF
J: TRBJ2-1; V: TRBV28; D: TRBD2; CDR3: CASSLETSGRTNEQFF
J: TRBJ2-1; V: TRBV19; D: .; CDR3: CASSPRDSLQYEQFF
J: TRBJ2-2; V: TRBV7-7; D: TRBD1; CDR3: CASSLVQGANTGELFF
J: TRBJ1-4; V: TRBV2; D: .; CDR3: CASLLEKLFF
J: TRBJ2-1; V: TRBV7-9; D: .; CDR3: CASSAGDNEQFF
J: TRBJ2-7; V: TRBV5-5; D: TRBD1; CDR3: CASSLFGTGDYEQYF
J: TRBJ2-2; V: TRBV5-1; D: .; CDR3: CASSLGHRPEELFF
J: TRBJ2-3; V: TRBV12-5; D: TRBD2; CDR3: CASGLAGLANTDTQYF
J: TRBJ1-3; V: TRBV7-2; D: .; CDR3: CASSPSASGSGNTIYF
J: TRBJ2-7; V: TRBV4-3; D: TRBD1; CDR3: CASSQDLAGQGPYEQYF
J: TRBJ2-1; V: TRBV11-2; D: .; CDR3: CASSPGQGLKDEQFF
J: TRBJ2-7; V: TRBV29-1; D: TRBD2; CDR3: CSVARSGSVGEQYF
J: TRBJ1-5; V: TRBV19; D: .; CDR3: CASSIVTDSNQPQHF
J: TRBJ2-3; V: TRBV10-3; D: TRBD2; CDR3: CAISEMASGYRDTQYF
J: TRBJ1-2; V: TRBV15; D: .; CDR3: CATSSPTWYGYTF
J: TRBJ1-2; V: TRBV12-3/TRBV12-4; D: TRBD1; CDR3: CASRPTGRRGYTF
J: TRBJ2-3; V: TRBV5-1; D: TRBD2; CDR3: CASSELAGGPGDTQYF
J: TRBJ2-7; V: TRBV27; D: .; CDR3: CASSLNRGYEQYF
J: TRBJ1-1; V: TRBV5-5; D: TRBD1; CDR3: CASSLSGGYTEAFF
J: TRBJ2-7; V: TRBV10-3; D: .; CDR3: CPPLDNSYEQYF
J: TRBJ1-2; V: TRBV7-9; D: .; CDR3: CASSLVGGYGYTF
J: TRBJ2-2; V: TRBV15; D: TRBD2; CDR3: CATRVAGGNTGELFF
J: TRBJ1-2; V: TRBV5-5; D: TRBD1; CDR3: CASSLAPGQGNYGYTF